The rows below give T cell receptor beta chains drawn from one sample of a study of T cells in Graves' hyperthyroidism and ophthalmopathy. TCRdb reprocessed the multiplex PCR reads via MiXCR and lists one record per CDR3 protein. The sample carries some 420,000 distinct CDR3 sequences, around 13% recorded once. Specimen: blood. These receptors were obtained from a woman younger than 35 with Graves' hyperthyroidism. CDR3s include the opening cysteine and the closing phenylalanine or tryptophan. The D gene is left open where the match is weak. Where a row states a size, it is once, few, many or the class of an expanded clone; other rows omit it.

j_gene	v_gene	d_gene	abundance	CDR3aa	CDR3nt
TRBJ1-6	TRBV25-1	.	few	CASSESGVSPLHF	TGTGCCAGCAGTGAATCCGGGGTATCACCCCTCCACTTT
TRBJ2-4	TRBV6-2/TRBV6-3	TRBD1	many	CASSYLGQGGAKNIQYF	TGTGCCAGCAGTTACTTGGGACAGGGGGGAGCCAAAAACATTCAGTACTTC
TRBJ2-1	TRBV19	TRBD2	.	CASSTGLADYNEQFF	TGTGCCAGTAGTACAGGACTAGCGGATTACAATGAGCAGTTCTTC
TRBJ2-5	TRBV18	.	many	CASSRLVAAGETQYF	TGTGCCAGCTCTCGACTCGTAGCGGCGGGAGAGACCCAGTACTTC
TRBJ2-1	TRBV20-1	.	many	CSASLQVGNEQFF	TGCAGTGCATCACTCCAAGTTGGGAATGAGCAGTTCTTC
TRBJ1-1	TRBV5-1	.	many	CASSLRGRRAFF	TGCGCCAGCAGCTTGAGGGGCCGGAGAGCTTTCTTT
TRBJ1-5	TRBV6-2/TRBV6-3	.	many	CASSYSSMGGQPQHF	TGTGCCAGCAGTTACTCGAGTATGGGAGGACAGCCCCAGCATTTT
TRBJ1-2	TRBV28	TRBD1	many	CASSLLPGTGGDGYTF	TGTGCCAGCAGTTTACTCCCCGGGACAGGGGGCGATGGCTACACCTTC
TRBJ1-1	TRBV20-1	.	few	CSAGTGMNTEAFF	TGCAGTGCGGGAACGGGGATGAACACTGAAGCTTTCTTT
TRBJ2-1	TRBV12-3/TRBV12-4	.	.	CASSSELYNEQFF	TGTGCCAGCAGTTCAGAATTATACAATGAGCAGTTCTTC
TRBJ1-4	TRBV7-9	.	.	CASSLVASATNEKLFF	TGTGCCAGCAGCTTAGTCGCCAGTGCAACTAATGAAAAACTGTTTTTT
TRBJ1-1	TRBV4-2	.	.	CASSQRGRAGGEAFF	TGTGCCAGCAGCCAAAGAGGGAGGGCGGGGGGTGAAGCTTTCTTT
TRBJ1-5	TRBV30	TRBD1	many	CAWSVQGDQPQHF	TGTGCCTGGAGTGTACAGGGGGATCAGCCCCAGCATTTT
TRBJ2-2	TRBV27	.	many	CATHDLALPTGELFF	TGTGCCACCCATGACCTAGCCCTTCCAACCGGGGAGCTGTTTTTT
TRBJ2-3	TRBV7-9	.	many	CASRHRDTDTQYF	TGTGCCAGCAGACACAGGGACACAGATACGCAGTATTTT
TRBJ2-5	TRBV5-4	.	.	CASSLLSGEETQYF	TGTGCCAGCAGCTTGTTGTCAGGGGAAGAGACCCAGTACTTC
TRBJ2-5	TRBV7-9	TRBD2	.	CASSLSTSGVPYQETQYF	TGTGCCAGCAGCTTAAGTACTAGCGGGGTTCCATACCAAGAGACCCAGTACTTC
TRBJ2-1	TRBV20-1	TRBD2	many	CSANSGRGYNEQFF	TGCAGTGCCAATAGCGGGAGGGGTTACAATGAGCAGTTCTTC
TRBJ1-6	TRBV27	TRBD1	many	CASSLSFPGTGIDSPLHF	TGTGCCAGCAGTTTGTCCTTTCCCGGGACAGGGATAGATTCACCCCTCCACTTT
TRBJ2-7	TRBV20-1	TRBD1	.	CSAGRRGRFYEQYF	TGCAGTGCTGGCCGCAGGGGGCGCTTCTACGAGCAGTACTTC
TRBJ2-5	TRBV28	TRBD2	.	CASSLLPGGGQYF	TGTGCCAGCAGTTTATTACCGGGAGGGGGCCAGTACTTC
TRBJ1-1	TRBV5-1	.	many	CASSFEDGEAFF	TGCGCCAGCAGTTTCGAGGACGGGGAAGCTTTCTTT
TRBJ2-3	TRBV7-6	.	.	CASSLAGVETDTQYF	TGTGCCAGCAGCTTAGCGGGAGTGGAAACAGATACGCAGTATTTT
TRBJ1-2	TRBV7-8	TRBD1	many	CASSLVGQQSIYGYTF	TGTGCCAGCAGCTTAGTGGGACAGCAGTCTATCTATGGCTACACCTTC
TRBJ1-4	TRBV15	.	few	CATSTNAGFGEKLFF	TGTGCCACCAGCACAAACGCGGGGTTTGGTGAAAAACTGTTTTTT
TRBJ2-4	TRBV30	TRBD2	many	CAWSEGLAGAKNIQYF	TGTGCCTGGAGTGAGGGACTAGCGGGAGCCAAAAACATTCAGTACTTC
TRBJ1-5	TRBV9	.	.	CASSVEGGGDQPQHF	TGTGCCAGCAGCGTTGAGGGCGGAGGCGATCAGCCCCAGCATTTT
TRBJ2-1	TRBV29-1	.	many	CSSLESAGEQFF	TGCAGCTCTCTTGAATCTGCTGGTGAGCAGTTCTTC
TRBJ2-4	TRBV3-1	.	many	CASSQEGRAKNIQYF	TGTGCCAGCAGCCAAGAAGGGAGGGCCAAAAACATTCAGTACTTC
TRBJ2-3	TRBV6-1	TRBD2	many	CASSDPLAGGPGAQYF	TGTGCCAGCAGTGACCCTCTTGCGGGAGGGCCGGGGGCGCAGTATTTT
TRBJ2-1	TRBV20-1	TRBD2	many	CSAREVSGRSYNEQFF	TGCAGTGCTAGAGAGGTTAGCGGGAGGTCCTACAATGAGCAGTTCTTC
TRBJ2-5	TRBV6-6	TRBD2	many	CASSYSGTSSGSDQETQYF	TGTGCCAGCAGTTACTCGGGTACAAGTAGCGGGAGCGACCAAGAGACCCAGTACTTC
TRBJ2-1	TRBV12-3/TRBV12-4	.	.	CASSLDDNEQFF	TGTGCCAGCAGTTTAGACGACAATGAGCAGTTCTTC
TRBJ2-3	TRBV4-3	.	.	CASSQVRAVTQYF	TGCGCCAGCAGCCAAGTCCGAGCAGTTACGCAGTATTTT
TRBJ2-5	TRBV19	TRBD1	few	CASSSTGGSLSETQYF	TGTGCCAGTAGTAGTACAGGGGGGTCTTTGTCAGAGACCCAGTACTTC
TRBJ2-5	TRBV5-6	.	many	CASSSKAQETQYF	TGTGCCAGCAGCTCCAAGGCCCAAGAGACCCAGTACTTC
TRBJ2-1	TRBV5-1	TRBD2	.	CASSLVRGGDEQFF	TGCGCCAGCAGCTTGGTTCGGGGAGGGGATGAGCAGTTCTTC
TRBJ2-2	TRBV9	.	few	CASSPLGSAYTGELFF	TGTGCCAGCAGCCCCCTTGGGAGCGCCTACACCGGGGAGCTGTTTTTT
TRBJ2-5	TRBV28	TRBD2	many	CASSLPGLAESYF	TGTGCCAGCAGTCTTCCGGGACTAGCAGAAAGCTACTTC
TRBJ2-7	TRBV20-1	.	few	CSARYSGAYEQYF	TGCAGTGCTAGATACAGCGGAGCCTACGAGCAGTACTTC
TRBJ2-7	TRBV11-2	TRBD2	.	CTSSLESGRGGIEQYF	TGTACCAGCAGCTTAGAGTCCGGGCGGGGGGGCATCGAGCAGTACTTC
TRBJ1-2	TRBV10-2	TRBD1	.	CASTPDRGGYTF	TGCGCCAGCACCCCGGACAGGGGGGGCTACACCTTC
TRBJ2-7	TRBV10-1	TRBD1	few	CASSESASGGEQYF	TGCGCCAGCAGTGAGTCCGCTTCAGGGGGCGAGCAGTACTTC
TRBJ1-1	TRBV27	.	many	CASSLSGGGMGTEAFF	TGTGCCAGCAGTTTATCGGGGGGCGGAATGGGAACTGAAGCTTTCTTT
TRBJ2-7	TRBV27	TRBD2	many	CASRGLLASAYEQYF	TGTGCCAGCAGGGGACTACTAGCGAGTGCCTACGAGCAGTACTTC
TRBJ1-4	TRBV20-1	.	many	CSARDRSTGSVPNEKLFF	TGCAGTGCTAGAGATCGGTCGACAGGATCCGTTCCCAATGAAAAACTGTTTTTT
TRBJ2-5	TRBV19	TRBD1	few	CASSTRTGGSETQYF	TGTGCCAGTAGTACCCGGACAGGGGGCTCGGAGACCCAGTACTTC
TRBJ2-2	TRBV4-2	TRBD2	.	CASSPSGTLNTGELFF	TGTGCCAGCAGCCCTAGCGGAACCCTGAACACCGGGGAGCTGTTTTTT
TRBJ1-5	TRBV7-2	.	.	CASSLPGSSNQPQHF	TGTGCCAGCAGCTTACCGGGGAGCAGCAATCAGCCCCAGCATTTT
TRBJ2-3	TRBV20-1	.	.	CSARDMSGLPGGTDTQYF	TGCAGTGCTAGAGATATGAGCGGGCTTCCAGGGGGCACAGATACGCAGTATTTT
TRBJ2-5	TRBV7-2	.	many	CASSLAGLETQYF	TGTGCCAGCAGCTTAGCGGGGCTTGAGACCCAGTACTTC
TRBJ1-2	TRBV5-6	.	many	CASSLERNYGYTF	TGTGCCAGCAGCTTAGAACGGAACTATGGCTACACCTTC
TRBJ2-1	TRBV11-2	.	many	CASSLELPNEQFF	TGTGCCAGCAGCTTGGAGCTTCCCAATGAGCAGTTCTTC
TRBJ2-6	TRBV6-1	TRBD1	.	CASSSGTGGFGANVLTF	TGTGCCAGCAGTTCCGGGACAGGGGGCTTTGGGGCCAACGTCCTGACTTTC
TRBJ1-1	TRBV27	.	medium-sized	CASSLRDMNTEAFF	TGTGCCAGCTCCCTCCGGGACATGAACACTGAAGCTTTCTTT